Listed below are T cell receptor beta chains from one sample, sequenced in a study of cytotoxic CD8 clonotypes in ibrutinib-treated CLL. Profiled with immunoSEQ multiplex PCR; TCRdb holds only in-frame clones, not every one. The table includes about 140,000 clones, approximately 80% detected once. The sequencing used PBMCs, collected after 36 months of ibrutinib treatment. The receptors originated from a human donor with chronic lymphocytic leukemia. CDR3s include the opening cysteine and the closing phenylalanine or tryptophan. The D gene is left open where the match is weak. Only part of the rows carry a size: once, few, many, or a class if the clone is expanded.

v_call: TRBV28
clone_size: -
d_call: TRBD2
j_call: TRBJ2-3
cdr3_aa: CASSSWTSGGTDTQYF
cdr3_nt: TGTGCCAGCAGTTCTTGGACTAGCGGGGGCACAGATACGCAGTATTTT

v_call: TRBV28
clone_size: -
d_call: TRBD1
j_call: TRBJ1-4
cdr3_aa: CASSLSGQGGEKLFF
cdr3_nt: TGTGCCAGCAGTTTATCGGGACAGGGAGGGGAAAAACTGTTTTTT

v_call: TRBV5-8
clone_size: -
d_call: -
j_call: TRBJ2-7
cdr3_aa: CASSDLGRSLYEQYF
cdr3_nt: TGTGCCAGCAGCGACCTGGGACGGTCTCTCTACGAGCAGTACTTC

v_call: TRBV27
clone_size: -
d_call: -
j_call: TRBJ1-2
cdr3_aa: CASSFAGVRYYGYTF
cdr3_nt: TGTGCCAGCAGTTTCGCGGGGGTTCGGTACTATGGCTACACCTTC

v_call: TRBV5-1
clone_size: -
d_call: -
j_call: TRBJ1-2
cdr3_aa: CASSFGENYTF
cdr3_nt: TGCGCCAGCAGCTTCGGGGAAAACTACACCTTC

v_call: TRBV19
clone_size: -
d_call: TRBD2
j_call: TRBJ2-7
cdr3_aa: CASSRQASGRVSYEQYF
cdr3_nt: TGTGCCAGTAGTAGGCAGGCTAGCGGGAGGGTCTCCTACGAGCAGTACTTC

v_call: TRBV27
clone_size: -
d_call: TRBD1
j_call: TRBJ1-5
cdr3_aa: CASSESTGPNQPQHF
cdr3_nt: TGTGCCAGCAGTGAATCGACAGGGCCGAATCAGCCCCAGCATTTT

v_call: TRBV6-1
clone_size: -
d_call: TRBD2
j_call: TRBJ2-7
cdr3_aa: CASRIREESEQYF
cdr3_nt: TGTGCCAGCAGGATCCGGGAGGAGTCCGAGCAGTACTTC

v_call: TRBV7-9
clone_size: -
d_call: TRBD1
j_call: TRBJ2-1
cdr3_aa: CASSLDPWTGPTYNEQFF
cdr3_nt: TGTGCCAGCAGCTTAGACCCCTGGACAGGACCGACCTACAATGAGCAGTTCTTC

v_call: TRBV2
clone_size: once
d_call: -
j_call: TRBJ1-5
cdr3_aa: CASRRDGNQPQHF
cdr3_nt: TGTGCCAGCAGAAGGGACGGCAATCAGCCCCAGCATTTT

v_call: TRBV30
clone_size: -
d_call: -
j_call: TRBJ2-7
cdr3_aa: CAWKPLGNEQYF
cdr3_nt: TGTGCCTGGAAGCCCTTGGGCAACGAGCAGTACTTC

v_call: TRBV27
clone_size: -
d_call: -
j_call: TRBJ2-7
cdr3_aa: CASSFNTRSGGGPDYEQYF
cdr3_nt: TGTGCCAGCAGTTTCAATACCCGCTCAGGGGGGGGACCCGACTACGAGCAGTACTTC

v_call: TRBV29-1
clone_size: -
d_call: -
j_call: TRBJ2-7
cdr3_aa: CSVELGVKYEQYF
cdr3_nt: TGCAGCGTTGAATTGGGAGTGAAGTACGAGCAGTACTTC

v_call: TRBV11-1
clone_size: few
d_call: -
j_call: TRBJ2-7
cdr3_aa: CASSLDGGTYEQYF
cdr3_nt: TGTGCCAGCAGCTTGGATGGGGGAACCTACGAGCAGTACTTC

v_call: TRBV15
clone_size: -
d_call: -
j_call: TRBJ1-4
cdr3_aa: CATSRERSTGEKLFF
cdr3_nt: TGTGCCACCAGCAGAGAGCGGTCAACGGGGGAAAAACTGTTTTTT

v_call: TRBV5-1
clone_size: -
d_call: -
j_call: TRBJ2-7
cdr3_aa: CASSLGSARFYEQYF
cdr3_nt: TGCGCCAGCAGCTTGGGTTCGGCACGGTTCTACGAGCAGTACTTC

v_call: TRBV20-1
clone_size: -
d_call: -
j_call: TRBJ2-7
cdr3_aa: CSATGSYEQYF
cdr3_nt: TGCAGTGCTACCGGGAGCTACGAGCAGTACTTC

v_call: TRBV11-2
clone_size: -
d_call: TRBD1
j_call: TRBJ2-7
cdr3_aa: CASSYDRASSSYEQYF
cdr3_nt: TGTGCCAGCAGCTACGACAGGGCTAGTAGCTCCTACGAGCAGTACTTC

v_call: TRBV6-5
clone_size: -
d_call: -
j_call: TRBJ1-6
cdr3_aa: CASSYVAGMYNSPLHF
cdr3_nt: TGTGCCAGCAGTTACGTGGCAGGGATGTATAATTCACCCCTCCACTTT

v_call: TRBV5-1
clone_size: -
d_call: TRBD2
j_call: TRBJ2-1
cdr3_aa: CASSLAGTSGKDNEQFF
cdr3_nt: TGCGCCAGCAGCTTGGCCGGGACTAGCGGGAAAGACAATGAGCAGTTCTTC

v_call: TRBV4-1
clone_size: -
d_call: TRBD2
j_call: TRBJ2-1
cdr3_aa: CASSQGMQRGRTYNEQFF
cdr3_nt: TGCGCCAGCAGCCAAGGGATGCAGCGGGGGCGAACTTACAATGAGCAGTTCTTC